This is a list of T cell receptor beta chains from one sample in a study of blood T cell repertoires in COVID-19. Measured with immunoSEQ multiplex PCR; TCRdb has only the in-frame clones, and not every one. The profile shows 270,000 or so clones, approximately 88% of them singletons. Sequencing was carried out using PBMCs or T cells enriched from blood (not recorded which). The receptors derive from a woman aged 40 to 50 with acute COVID-19. Each CDR3 is given with its conserved first and last residue. The D gene is left open where the match is weak. Rows may omit the clone size; those that give it use once, few, many or a size class.

J: TRBJ1-1
size: NA
V: TRBV2
D: NA
DNA: TGTGCCAGCAGTGTGAGACAGAACACTGAAGCTTTCTTT
CDR3: CASSVRQNTEAFF

J: TRBJ1-5
size: NA
V: TRBV10-2
D: NA
DNA: TGCGCCAGCAGTGAAGTGACAGACCCTAGGGAGCCCCAGCATTTT
CDR3: CASSEVTDPREPQHF

J: TRBJ1-3
size: NA
V: TRBV3-1/TRBV3-2
D: NA
DNA: TGTGCCAGCAGCCAAGCCCCAACGACATATGGCTCTGGAAACACCATATATTTT
CDR3: CASSQAPTTYGSGNTIYF

J: TRBJ2-6
size: NA
V: TRBV5-4
D: TRBD1
DNA: TGTGCCAGCAGCTTGTCACAGGGGGGGGCCAACGTCCTGACTTTC
CDR3: CASSLSQGGANVLTF

J: TRBJ2-5
size: NA
V: TRBV6-5
D: TRBD2
DNA: TGTGCCAGCAGTTTGGGACTAGCGGGAGAGACCCAGTACTTC
CDR3: CASSLGLAGETQYF

J: TRBJ2-5
size: many
V: TRBV14
D: TRBD1
DNA: TGTGCCAGCAGCCATGACAGGGTTCCCCAGTACTTC
CDR3: CASSHDRVPQYF

J: TRBJ1-5
size: NA
V: TRBV27
D: NA
DNA: TGTGCCAGCAGTCGACACCACCCTGCGAGGGGGAGCAATCAGCCCCAGCATTTT
CDR3: CASSRHHPARGSNQPQHF

J: TRBJ2-7
size: NA
V: TRBV6-5
D: NA
DNA: TGTGCCAGCAGCCCGGCAGGGTCCTACGAGCAGTACTTC
CDR3: CASSPAGSYEQYF

J: TRBJ2-3
size: NA
V: TRBV27
D: NA
DNA: TGTGCCAGCAGCTCAAGGGGAGATACGCAGTATTTT
CDR3: CASSSRGDTQYF

J: TRBJ1-2
size: few
V: TRBV7-2
D: TRBD1
DNA: TGTGCCAGCAGCCCAGGGGACAGGGTCAGCTATGGCTACACCTTC
CDR3: CASSPGDRVSYGYTF

J: TRBJ1-1
size: NA
V: TRBV11-1
D: NA
DNA: TGTGCCAGCAGCTTAGGCAGGGGCAGAACTGAAGCTTTCTTT
CDR3: CASSLGRGRTEAFF

J: TRBJ1-3
size: NA
V: TRBV19
D: TRBD1
DNA: TGTGCCAGTAGTCGGACAGGGCCTGGAAACACCATATATTTT
CDR3: CASSRTGPGNTIYF

J: TRBJ1-1
size: NA
V: TRBV5-1
D: NA
DNA: TGCGCCAGCAGCTTAGGGGCCCGCCCGATGAGCACTGAAGCTTTCTTT
CDR3: CASSLGARPMSTEAFF

J: TRBJ1-5
size: NA
V: TRBV27
D: NA
DNA: TGTGCCAGCAGTTCCCTAAGGAAGCGGGGTCAGCCCCAGCATTTT
CDR3: CASSSLRKRGQPQHF

J: TRBJ2-6
size: NA
V: TRBV2
D: NA
DNA: TGTGCCAGCTCAATAACAGCCCCATACTCTGGGGCCAACGTCCTGACTTTC
CDR3: CASSITAPYSGANVLTF

J: TRBJ1-2
size: NA
V: TRBV5-1
D: NA
DNA: TGCGCCAGCAGCCCCTCCTCTGGCGGGGGAGCTAACTATGGCTACACCTTC
CDR3: CASSPSSGGGANYGYTF

J: TRBJ2-7
size: NA
V: TRBV2
D: TRBD2
DNA: TGTGCCAGCAGTGCGGCTGGGGGTAGCGGGAGAGGTCACCGCTACGAGCAGTACTTC
CDR3: CASSAAGGSGRGHRYEQYF

J: TRBJ1-4
size: NA
V: TRBV19
D: NA
DNA: TGTGCCAGTAGTATGGATGAGGGCGATGAAAAACTGTTTTTT
CDR3: CASSMDEGDEKLFF

J: TRBJ1-1
size: NA
V: TRBV5-4
D: TRBD1
DNA: TGTGCCAGCAGCTCGCCTACCGGGACAGGGGGCAGCGAGGCTTTCTTT
CDR3: CASSSPTGTGGSEAFF

J: TRBJ2-1
size: NA
V: TRBV5-1
D: NA
DNA: TGCGCCAGCGGGGCCCCGTCCTACAATGAGCAGTTCTTC
CDR3: CASGAPSYNEQFF

J: TRBJ1-1
size: NA
V: TRBV3-1/TRBV3-2
D: NA
DNA: TGTGCCAGCAGACGATGGGGGGGCGAGGACACTGAAGCTTTCTTT
CDR3: CASRRWGGEDTEAFF

J: TRBJ2-3
size: NA
V: TRBV30
D: NA
DNA: TGTGCCAGATCCTCAGGAGGGGACACAGATACGCAGTATTTT
CDR3: CARSSGGDTDTQYF

J: TRBJ2-7
size: NA
V: TRBV28
D: NA
DNA: TGTGCCAGCAGTTTACAGGGAAGCAGGGGCATTTACGAGCAGTACTTC
CDR3: CASSLQGSRGIYEQYF

J: TRBJ1-5
size: NA
V: TRBV5-1
D: TRBD1
DNA: TGCGCCAGCAGCCCAGGGACAGTCGGCAATCAGCCCCAGCATTTT
CDR3: CASSPGTVGNQPQHF

J: TRBJ1-1
size: once
V: TRBV10-3
D: NA
DNA: TGTGCCATCAGTGAGTCGAATTACCGCGGGGCTTTCTTT
CDR3: CAISESNYRGAFF

J: TRBJ2-6
size: NA
V: TRBV5-4
D: NA
DNA: TGTGCCAGCAGCTTCTGGACAGCTGGGGCCAACGTCCTGACTTTC
CDR3: CASSFWTAGANVLTF

J: TRBJ2-1
size: NA
V: TRBV25-1
D: NA
DNA: TGTGCCAGCAGTGAGCCAGGGAACTACAATGAGCAGTTCTTC
CDR3: CASSEPGNYNEQFF

J: TRBJ2-6
size: NA
V: TRBV5-1
D: NA
DNA: TGCGCCAGCAGCTTTAGGCCGGGTCTCGAAGGCTCTGGGGCCAACGTCCTGACTTTC
CDR3: CASSFRPGLEGSGANVLTF

J: TRBJ2-3
size: NA
V: TRBV9
D: TRBD2
DNA: TGTGCCAGCAGCGCTCCGGAGGGACTAGTCGAGGTGGATACGCAGTATTTT
CDR3: CASSAPEGLVEVDTQYF

J: TRBJ1-1
size: NA
V: TRBV28
D: TRBD1
DNA: TGTGCCAGCAGCTCGACAGGGTTCACTGAAGCTTTCTTT
CDR3: CASSSTGFTEAFF

J: TRBJ2-3
size: NA
V: TRBV10-3
D: TRBD2
DNA: TGTGCCATCAGTGTGGGGGGGAGGGCCCCCGTAGATACGCAGTATTTT
CDR3: CAISVGGRAPVDTQYF

J: TRBJ2-7
size: NA
V: TRBV28
D: NA
DNA: TGTGCCAGCAGTTTGACAGTGGATTCCTACGAGCAGTACTTC
CDR3: CASSLTVDSYEQYF

J: TRBJ2-1
size: NA
V: TRBV19
D: NA
DNA: TGTGCCAGTAGTATGGTTCTTGGTGGAGACGGCTCGGGGAATGAGCAGTTCTTC
CDR3: CASSMVLGGDGSGNEQFF

J: TRBJ1-1
size: NA
V: TRBV19
D: TRBD1
DNA: TGTGCCAGTAGTATAGGATTTGTTCGGACAGGGTCAAGTGGAGCTTTCTTT
CDR3: CASSIGFVRTGSSGAFF

J: TRBJ2-7
size: NA
V: TRBV2
D: TRBD2
DNA: TGTGCCAGCAGTGAAGCGTCGCTAGCGGGGGACCAGAACGAGCAGTACTTC
CDR3: CASSEASLAGDQNEQYF

J: TRBJ2-5
size: few
V: TRBV11-2
D: TRBD2
DNA: TGTGCCAGCAGTTGGACTAGCGGGATGGGCATGGAGACCCAGTACTTC
CDR3: CASSWTSGMGMETQYF

J: TRBJ1-1
size: NA
V: TRBV18
D: TRBD1
DNA: TGTGCCAGCTCACCCGAATGGACAGGGGTGGGAAACACTGAAGCTTTCTTT
CDR3: CASSPEWTGVGNTEAFF

J: TRBJ1-1
size: NA
V: TRBV10-3
D: NA
DNA: TGTGCCATCCGATATGACCCGGGAGCTGAAGCTTTCTTT
CDR3: CAIRYDPGAEAFF

J: TRBJ1-4
size: once
V: TRBV7-8
D: NA
DNA: TGTGCCAGCAGCCCTTTGGGGGGGTTTGGTAATGAAAAACTGTTTTTT
CDR3: CASSPLGGFGNEKLFF

J: TRBJ2-1
size: NA
V: TRBV10-1
D: TRBD1
DNA: TGCGCCAGCAGTCGGGACAGCTCCTACAATGAGCAGTTCTTC
CDR3: CASSRDSSYNEQFF

J: TRBJ1-6
size: NA
V: TRBV9
D: TRBD1
DNA: TGTGCCAGCAGACGAGACAGGGACCAATCACCCCTCCACTTT
CDR3: CASRRDRDQSPLHF

J: TRBJ1-5
size: once
V: TRBV18
D: TRBD1
DNA: TGTGCCAGCTCCCCATCCGGGACAGGGGTATTACAGGGAAATCAGCCCCAGCATTTT
CDR3: CASSPSGTGVLQGNQPQHF

J: TRBJ2-3
size: NA
V: TRBV7-3
D: TRBD1
DNA: TGTGCCAGCAGCATACAGGGGGGAATGTTTACGCAGTATTTT
CDR3: CASSIQGGMFTQYF

J: TRBJ2-2
size: NA
V: TRBV9
D: TRBD1
DNA: TGTGCCAGCAGCGTAAGGACAGGGGACACCGGGGAGCTGTTTTTT
CDR3: CASSVRTGDTGELFF

J: TRBJ1-2
size: NA
V: TRBV14
D: TRBD1
DNA: TGTGCCAGCAGCCAGATAACCGGGACAGGAGGCTACACCTTC
CDR3: CASSQITGTGGYTF

J: TRBJ1-5
size: NA
V: TRBV11-3
D: NA
DNA: TGTGCCAGCAGCTTGAGGGATGGCAATCAGCCCCAGCATTTT
CDR3: CASSLRDGNQPQHF

J: TRBJ2-5
size: NA
V: TRBV10-1
D: TRBD2
DNA: TGCGCCAGCAGTGAAGGGGTAGCGGGAGGCCGGGAGACCCAGTACTTC
CDR3: CASSEGVAGGRETQYF

J: TRBJ2-4
size: NA
V: TRBV7-8
D: NA
DNA: TGTGCCAGCAGCTTAGGACAGGCGCACTGGAACATTCAGTACTTC
CDR3: CASSLGQAHWNIQYF

J: TRBJ2-1
size: NA
V: TRBV24-1
D: NA
DNA: TGTGCCACTTCTCCCCCGGGTATGCCCTACAATGAGCAGTTCTTC
CDR3: CATSPPGMPYNEQFF

J: TRBJ1-2
size: NA
V: TRBV12-3/TRBV12-4
D: TRBD1
DNA: TGTGCCAGCAGTGGCTTAGGGGGCGCAAGCTACACCTTC
CDR3: CASSGLGGASYTF

J: TRBJ1-1
size: NA
V: TRBV28
D: NA
DNA: TGTGCCAGCAGTCTTTTGAACACTGAAGCTTTCTTT
CDR3: CASSLLNTEAFF